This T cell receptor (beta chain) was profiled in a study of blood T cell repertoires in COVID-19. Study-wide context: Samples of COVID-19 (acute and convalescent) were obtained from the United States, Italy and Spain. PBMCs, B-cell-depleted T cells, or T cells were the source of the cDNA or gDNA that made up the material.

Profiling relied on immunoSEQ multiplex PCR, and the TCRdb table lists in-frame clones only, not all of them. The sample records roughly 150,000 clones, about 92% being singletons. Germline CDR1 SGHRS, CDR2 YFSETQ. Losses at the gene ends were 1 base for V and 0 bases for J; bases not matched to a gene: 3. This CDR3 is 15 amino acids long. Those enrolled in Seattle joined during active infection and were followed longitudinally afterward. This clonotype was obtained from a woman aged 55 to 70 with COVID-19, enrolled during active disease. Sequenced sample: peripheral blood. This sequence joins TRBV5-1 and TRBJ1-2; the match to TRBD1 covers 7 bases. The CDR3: CASSLIGQANYGYTF. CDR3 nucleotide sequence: TGCGCCAGCAGCTTGATCGGACAGGCTAACTATGGCTACACCTTC.